The T cell receptor (beta chain) described here comes from a study of Graves' ophthalmopathy and Graves' hyperthyroidism. Study context: Investigators collected peripheral blood at initial diagnosis, before any treatment was given.

Amplification from RNA transcripts yielded the TCR beta CDR3 regions. RT-PCR in the first round used HTBI primers; a second-round multiplex PCR followed. TCRdb reprocessed the multiplex PCR reads with MiXCR, giving one entry per CDR3 protein. This repertoire shows hundreds of thousands of distinct CDR3 sequences, 22% found once; its top ten account for more than 5.5%. Certain patients, namely those with other autoimmune diseases, uncontrolled infections, pregnancy or lactation, were excluded. The PBMCs had their origin in 7.5 to 10 ml of fresh peripheral blood. Sequenced material: peripheral blood. The sequence was collected from a woman aged 18-29 years with stable Graves' hyperthyroidism. Some clones in this sample may be carry-over from other donors' samples.

CDR3 DNA sequence: TGTGCCTTCCCCGCAGTAAATGGAAACACCATATATTTT. Amino acid sequence: CAFPAVNGNTIYF. The gene calls are TRBV12-3 or TRBV12-4 and TRBJ1-3; D ambiguous. V lost 11 bases to trimming and J lost 3 bases, with 14 bases between them. This CDR3 is 13 amino acids long.